Sequencing of this T cell receptor beta chain was carried out in a study of T cells in Graves' hyperthyroidism and ophthalmopathy. At the level of the study: Peripheral blood specimens were obtained at initial diagnosis, prior to any treatment.

This clonotype has a handful of counts. Its target is unknown. Findings and caveats of the study: Progression to ophthalmopathy was predicted a median of roughly 6.6 months early.

RNA transcripts were the template for amplifying TCR beta CDR3 regions. When the TCR CDR3 underwent first-round RT-PCR, the HTBI primer set was used. Using its own MiXCR run on the multiplex PCR reads, TCRdb lists one record per CDR3 protein. This sample has about 600,000 distinct CDR3 sequences, with approximately 15% found just once. Trimming pared 11 bases from V and 2 bases from J, leaving 9 bases between. This CDR3 is built from 12 residues. Germline V CDR1 and CDR2: ENHRY, SYGVKD. The chain recombines TRBV10-3 with TRBJ1-4, with D hard to call. The sequenced sample was blood. The TCR comes from a woman between 50 and 59 years old with Graves' ophthalmopathy. The CDR3: CASSETNEKLFF. CDR3 DNA sequence: TGTGCCTCGTCGGAGACTAATGAAAAACTGTTTTTT.